This is a list of T cell receptor beta chains from one sample in a study of T cell clusters in autoimmune cytopenias. TCRdb reprocessed the multiplex PCR reads and stores each CDR3 protein as one record, lacking DNA. The sample's table shows about 1,400 distinct CDR3 sequences. In addition, the sample was reused for a study of T cell repertoires in aging, cancer and after chemotherapy.

Input material: peripheral blood. The receptors were sampled from a human donor with chronic lymphocytic leukemia. CDR3s include the opening cysteine and the closing phenylalanine or tryptophan. Each record gives: J gene, clone size, V gene, CDR3 protein. Clone size is shown for a subset of rows, as once, few, many or a class of expanded clone.

TRBJ2-6 | large | TRBV6-1 | CASLYSRGANVLTF
TRBJ2-6 | NA | TRBV20-1 | CSARVPRDPGRRGANVLTF
TRBJ2-7 | medium-sized | TRBV19 | CASSQASEQYF
TRBJ2-1 | NA | TRBV28 | CASTGTLRSYNEQFF
TRBJ2-3 | medium-sized | TRBV27 | CASSLGQGWPASTDTQYF
TRBJ1-2 | NA | TRBV4-2 | CASSQGQGGSYTF
TRBJ2-5 | medium-sized | TRBV27 | CASSFGIQETQYF
TRBJ2-7 | NA | TRBV7-9 | CASSRTGFYEQYF
TRBJ1-2 | hyperexpanded | TRBV20-1 | CSVWWTGGYGYTF
TRBJ2-2 | medium-sized | TRBV5-1 | CASSPQLPYTGELFF
TRBJ2-3 | NA | TRBV20-1 | CSADTFAGGVSDTQYF
TRBJ1-2 | medium-sized | TRBV19 | CASSPGTGGNYGYTF
TRBJ2-1 | medium-sized | TRBV20-1 | CSARPWTSGGFGNEQFF
TRBJ2-3 | NA | TRBV7-3 | CASSPQRAISTDTQYF
TRBJ2-3 | medium-sized | TRBV5-1 | CASSLGRGYTDTQYF
TRBJ1-2 | medium-sized | TRBV6-5 | CASSPRTGAQDGYTF
TRBJ1-2 | medium-sized | TRBV6-2/TRBV6-3 | CASSYTRDGYTF
TRBJ1-5 | NA | TRBV6-2/TRBV6-3 | CASSHKMANQPQHF
TRBJ2-7 | NA | TRBV7-2 | CASSSVAGSLYEQYF
TRBJ2-5 | medium-sized | TRBV24-1 | CATSDTTGAETQYF
TRBJ2-3 | medium-sized | TRBV11-2 | CASSLAARHSTDTQYF
TRBJ1-1 | medium-sized | TRBV6-5 | CASSYRGLNTEAFF
TRBJ2-1 | large | TRBV19 | CASHSGRAFNEQFF
TRBJ2-2 | NA | TRBV5-5 | CASSQDASLNTGELFF
TRBJ2-7 | medium-sized | TRBV27 | CASSSPLRDSSARYEQYF
TRBJ2-3 | NA | TRBV5-1 | CASSLGGSGTDTQYF
TRBJ1-4 | NA | TRBV5-1 | CASSLTALATNEKLFF
TRBJ1-1 | NA | TRBV6-4 | CASSRQGGLGAAFF
TRBJ2-1 | medium-sized | TRBV6-2/TRBV6-3 | CASSYPSALTIHNEQFF
TRBJ1-6 | NA | TRBV6-4 | CASSEGQGNSPLHF
TRBJ2-7 | large | TRBV6-5 | CASTHGGIEQYF
TRBJ1-1 | NA | TRBV5-7 | CASRNREDTEAFF
TRBJ2-7 | medium-sized | TRBV27 | CASGGLAVEQYF
TRBJ2-7 | NA | TRBV29-1 | CSVTGTGGHEQYF
TRBJ1-2 | medium-sized | TRBV15 | CATSGNNYGYTF
TRBJ2-1 | NA | TRBV7-2 | CASRPGVNSYNEQFF
TRBJ1-1 | medium-sized | TRBV19 | CASRDRGPSSTEAFF
TRBJ2-7 | NA | TRBV12-3/TRBV12-4 | CASSSPPRGHEYEQYF
TRBJ2-5 | medium-sized | TRBV29-1 | CSAPDFWTENRETQYF
TRBJ2-7 | medium-sized | TRBV27 | CASSPSNPYEQYF
TRBJ1-1 | NA | TRBV7-3 | CASSLDRNTEAFF
TRBJ2-7 | NA | TRBV14 | CASSRRQGYEQYF
TRBJ2-1 | NA | TRBV19 | CASSEAGRSVNEQFF
TRBJ2-7 | NA | TRBV5-5 | CASSLGGLAYYEQYF
TRBJ1-5 | NA | TRBV5-1 | CASSLGGDRVSQPQHF
TRBJ2-7 | medium-sized | TRBV6-6 | CASSQGTVGPYEQYF